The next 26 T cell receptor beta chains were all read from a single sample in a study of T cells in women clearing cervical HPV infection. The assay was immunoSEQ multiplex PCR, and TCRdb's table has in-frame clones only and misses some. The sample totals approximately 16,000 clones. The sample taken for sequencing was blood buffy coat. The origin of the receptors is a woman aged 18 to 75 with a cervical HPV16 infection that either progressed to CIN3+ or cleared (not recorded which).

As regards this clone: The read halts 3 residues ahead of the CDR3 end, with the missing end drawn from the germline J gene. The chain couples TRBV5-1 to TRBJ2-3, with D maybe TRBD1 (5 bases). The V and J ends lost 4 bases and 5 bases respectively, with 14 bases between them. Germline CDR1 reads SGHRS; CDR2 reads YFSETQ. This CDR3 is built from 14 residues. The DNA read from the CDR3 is TGCGCCAGCAGCCTAGGGGCCGAAGAAGATACG. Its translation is CASSLGAEEDT. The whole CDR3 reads CASSLGAEEDTQYF. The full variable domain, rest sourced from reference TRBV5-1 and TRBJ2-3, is KAGVTQTPRYLIKTRGQQVTLSCSPISGHRSVSWYQQTPGQGLQFLFEYFSETQRNKGNFPGRFSGRQFSNSRSEMNVSTLELGDSALYLCASSLGAEEDTQYFGPGTRLTVL.

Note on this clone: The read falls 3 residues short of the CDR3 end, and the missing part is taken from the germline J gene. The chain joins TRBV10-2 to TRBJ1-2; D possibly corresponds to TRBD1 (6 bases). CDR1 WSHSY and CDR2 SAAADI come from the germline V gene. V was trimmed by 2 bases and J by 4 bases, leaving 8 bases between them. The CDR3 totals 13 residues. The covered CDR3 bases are TGCGCCAGCAGTGAGCAGGGGTTCTATGGC. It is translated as CASSEQGFYG. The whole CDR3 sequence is CASSEQGFYGYTF.

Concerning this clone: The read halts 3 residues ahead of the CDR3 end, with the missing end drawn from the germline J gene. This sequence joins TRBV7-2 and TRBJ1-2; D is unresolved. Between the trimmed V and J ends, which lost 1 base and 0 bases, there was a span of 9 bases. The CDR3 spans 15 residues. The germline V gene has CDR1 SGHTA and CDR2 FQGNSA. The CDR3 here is CASSLGGYSNYGYTF. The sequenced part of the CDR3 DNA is TGTGCCAGCAGCTTAGGAGGGTACTCTAACTATGGC.

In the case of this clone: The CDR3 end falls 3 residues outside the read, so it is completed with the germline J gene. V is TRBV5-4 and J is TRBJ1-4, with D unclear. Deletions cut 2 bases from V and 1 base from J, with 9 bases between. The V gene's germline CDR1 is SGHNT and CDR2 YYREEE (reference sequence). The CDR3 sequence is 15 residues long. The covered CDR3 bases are TGTGCCAGCAGCTTTCGAGGGCTAACTAATGAAAAA. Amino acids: CASSFRGLTNEK. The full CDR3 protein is CASSFRGLTNEKLFF.

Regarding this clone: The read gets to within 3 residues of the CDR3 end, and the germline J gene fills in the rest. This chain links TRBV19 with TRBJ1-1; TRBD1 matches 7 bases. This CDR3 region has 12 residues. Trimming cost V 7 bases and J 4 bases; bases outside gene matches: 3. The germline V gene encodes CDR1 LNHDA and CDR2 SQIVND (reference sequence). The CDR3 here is CASKAGGTEAFF. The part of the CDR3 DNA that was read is TGTGCCAGTAAAGCAGGGGGCACTGAA.

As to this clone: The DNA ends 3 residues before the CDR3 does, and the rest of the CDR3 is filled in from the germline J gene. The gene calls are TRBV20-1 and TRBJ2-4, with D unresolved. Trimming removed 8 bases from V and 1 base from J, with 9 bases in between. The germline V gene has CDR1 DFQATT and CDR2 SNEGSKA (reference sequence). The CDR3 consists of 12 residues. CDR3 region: CSFYFAKNIQYF. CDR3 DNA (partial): TGCAGTTTCTATTTCGCCAAAAACATT.

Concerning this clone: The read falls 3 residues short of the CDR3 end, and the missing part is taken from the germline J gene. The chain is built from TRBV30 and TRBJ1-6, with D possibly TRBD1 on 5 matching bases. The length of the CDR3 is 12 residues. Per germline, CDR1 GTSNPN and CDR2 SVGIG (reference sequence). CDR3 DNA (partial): TGTGCCTGGAGTGGGCGGGGACGCACC. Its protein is CAWSGRGRT. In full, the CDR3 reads CAWSGRGRTLHF.

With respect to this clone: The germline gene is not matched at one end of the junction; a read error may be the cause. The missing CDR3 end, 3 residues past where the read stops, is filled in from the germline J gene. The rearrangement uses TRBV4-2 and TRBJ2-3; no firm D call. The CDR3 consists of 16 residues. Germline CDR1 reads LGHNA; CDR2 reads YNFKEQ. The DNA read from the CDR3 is TGCGCCAGCAGCCAAGATGTGACACTCAGCACAGATACG. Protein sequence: CASSQDVTLSTDT. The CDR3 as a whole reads CASSQDVTLSTDTQYF.

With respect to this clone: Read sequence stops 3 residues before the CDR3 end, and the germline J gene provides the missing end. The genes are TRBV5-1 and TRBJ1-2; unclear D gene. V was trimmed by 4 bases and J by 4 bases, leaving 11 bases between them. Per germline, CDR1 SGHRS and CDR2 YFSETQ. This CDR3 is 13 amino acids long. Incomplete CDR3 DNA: TGCGCCAGCAGCCCCTCATCTAGCTATGGC. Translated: CASSPSSSYG. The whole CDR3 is CASSPSSSYGYTF.

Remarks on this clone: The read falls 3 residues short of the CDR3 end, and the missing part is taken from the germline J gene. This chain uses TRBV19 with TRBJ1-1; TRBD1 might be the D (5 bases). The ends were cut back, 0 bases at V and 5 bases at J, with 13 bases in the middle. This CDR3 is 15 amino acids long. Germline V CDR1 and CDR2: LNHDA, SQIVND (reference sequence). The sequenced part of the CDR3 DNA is TGTGCCAGTAGTATAGATTTGGGGGGAAATACTGAA. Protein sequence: CASSIDLGGNTE. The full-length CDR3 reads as CASSIDLGGNTEAFF.

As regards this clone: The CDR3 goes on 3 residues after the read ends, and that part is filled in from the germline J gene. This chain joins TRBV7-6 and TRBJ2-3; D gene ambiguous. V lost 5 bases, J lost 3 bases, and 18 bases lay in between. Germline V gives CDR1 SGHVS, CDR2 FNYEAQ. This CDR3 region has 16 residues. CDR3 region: CASSPRPLSQTDTQYF. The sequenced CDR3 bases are TGTGCCAGCAGCCCGAGGCCCCTTTCGCAGACAGATACG.

The DNA read from the CDR3 is TGCAGTGCCCTGCGGGGCTACGAG. Protein product: CSALRGYE. The CDR3 reads in full as CSALRGYEQYF. This chain connects TRBV20-1 to TRBJ2-7, with a weak D call TRBD2 (6 bases). The CDR3 end falls 3 residues outside the read, so it is completed with the germline J gene. V was trimmed by 6 bases and J by 3 bases, leaving 9 bases between them. Germline CDR1 is DFQATT and CDR2 is SNEGSKA (reference sequence). The CDR3 is 11 amino acids.

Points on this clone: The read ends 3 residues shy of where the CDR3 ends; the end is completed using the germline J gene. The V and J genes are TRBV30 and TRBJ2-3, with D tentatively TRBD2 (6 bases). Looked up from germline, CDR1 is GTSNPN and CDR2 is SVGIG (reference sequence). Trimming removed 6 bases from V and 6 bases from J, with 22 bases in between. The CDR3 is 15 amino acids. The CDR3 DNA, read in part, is TGTGCCTGCCAATTGATCGCGGGGATCGGGGATACG. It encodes CACQLIAGIGDT. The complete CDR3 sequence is CACQLIAGIGDTQYF.

CDR3 residues: CASSLGTGWGYTF. The CDR3 DNA, read in part, is TGTGCCAGCAGCTTGGGAACAGGGTGGGGC. The chain links TRBV5-4 to TRBJ1-2, with D perhaps matching TRBD1 (6 bases). The missing CDR3 end, 3 residues past where the read stops, is filled in from the germline J gene. This CDR3 region has 13 residues. From germline, CDR1 is SGHNT and CDR2 YYREEE (reference sequence).

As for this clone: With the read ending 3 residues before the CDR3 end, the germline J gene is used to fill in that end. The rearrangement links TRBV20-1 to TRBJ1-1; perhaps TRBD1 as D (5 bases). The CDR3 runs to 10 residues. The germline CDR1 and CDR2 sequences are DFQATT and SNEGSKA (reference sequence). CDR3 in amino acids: CSARWTEAFF. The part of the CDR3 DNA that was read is TGCAGTGCTAGATGGACAGAA.

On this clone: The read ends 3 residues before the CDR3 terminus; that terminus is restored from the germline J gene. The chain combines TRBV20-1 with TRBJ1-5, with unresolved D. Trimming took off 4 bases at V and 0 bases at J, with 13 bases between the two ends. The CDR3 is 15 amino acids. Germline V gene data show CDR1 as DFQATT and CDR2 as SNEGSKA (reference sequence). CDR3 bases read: TGCAGTGCTAAAATGCAGCGATATAGCAATCAGCCC. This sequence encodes CSAKMQRYSNQP. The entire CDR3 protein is CSAKMQRYSNQPQHF.

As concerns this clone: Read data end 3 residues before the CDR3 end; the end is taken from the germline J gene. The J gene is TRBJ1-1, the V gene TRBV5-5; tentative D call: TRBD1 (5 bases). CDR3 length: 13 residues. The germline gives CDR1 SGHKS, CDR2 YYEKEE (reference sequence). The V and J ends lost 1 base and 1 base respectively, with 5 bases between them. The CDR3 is CASSLQGNTEAFF. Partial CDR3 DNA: TGTGCCAGCAGCTTGCAGGGGAACACTGAA.

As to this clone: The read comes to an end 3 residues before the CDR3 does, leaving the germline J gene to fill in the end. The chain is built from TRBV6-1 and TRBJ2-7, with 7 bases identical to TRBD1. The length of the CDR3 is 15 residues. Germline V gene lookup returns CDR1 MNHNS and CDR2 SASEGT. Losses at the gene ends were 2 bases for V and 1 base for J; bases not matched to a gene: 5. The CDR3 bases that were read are TGTGCCAGCAGTGAACCCCCGGGACAGTCCTACGAG. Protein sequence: CASSEPPGQSYE. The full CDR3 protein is CASSEPPGQSYEQYF.

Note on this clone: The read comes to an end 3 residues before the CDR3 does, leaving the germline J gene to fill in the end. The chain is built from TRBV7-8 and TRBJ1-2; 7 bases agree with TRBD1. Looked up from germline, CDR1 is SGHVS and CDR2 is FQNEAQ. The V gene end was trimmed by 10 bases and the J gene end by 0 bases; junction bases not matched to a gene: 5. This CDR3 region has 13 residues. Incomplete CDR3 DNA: TGTGCCACCACGACAGGGACTAACTATGGC. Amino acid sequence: CATTTGTNYG. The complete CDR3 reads CATTTGTNYGYTF.

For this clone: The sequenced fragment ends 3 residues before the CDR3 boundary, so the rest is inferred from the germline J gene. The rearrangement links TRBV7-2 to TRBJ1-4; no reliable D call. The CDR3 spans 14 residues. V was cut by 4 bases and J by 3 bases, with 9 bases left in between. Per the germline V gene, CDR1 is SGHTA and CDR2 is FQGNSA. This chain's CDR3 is CASSWKGPNEKLFF. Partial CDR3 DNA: TGTGCCAGCAGCTGGAAGGGTCCTAATGAAAAA.

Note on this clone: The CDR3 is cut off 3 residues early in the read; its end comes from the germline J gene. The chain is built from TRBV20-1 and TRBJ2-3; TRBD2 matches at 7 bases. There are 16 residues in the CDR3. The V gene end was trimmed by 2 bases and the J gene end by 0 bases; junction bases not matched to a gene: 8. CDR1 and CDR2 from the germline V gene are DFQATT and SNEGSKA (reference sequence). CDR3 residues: CSARSTSEGSTDTQYF. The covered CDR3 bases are TGCAGTGCTAGATCCACTAGCGAGGGAAGCACAGATACG.

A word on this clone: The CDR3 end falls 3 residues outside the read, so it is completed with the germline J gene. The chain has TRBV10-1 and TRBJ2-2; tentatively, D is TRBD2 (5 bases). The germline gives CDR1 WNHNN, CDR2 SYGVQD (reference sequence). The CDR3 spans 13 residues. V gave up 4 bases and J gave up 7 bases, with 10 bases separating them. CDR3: CASSGRPGGELFF. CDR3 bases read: TGCGCCAGCAGTGGGAGGCCGGGCGGGGAG.

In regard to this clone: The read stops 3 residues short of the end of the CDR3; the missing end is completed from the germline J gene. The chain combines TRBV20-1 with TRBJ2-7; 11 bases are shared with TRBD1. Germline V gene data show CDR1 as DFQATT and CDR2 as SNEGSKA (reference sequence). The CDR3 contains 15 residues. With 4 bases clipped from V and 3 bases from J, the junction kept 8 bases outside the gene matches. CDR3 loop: CSAMTGTGGGYEQYF. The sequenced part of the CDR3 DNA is TGCAGTGCTATGACCGGGACAGGGGGAGGCTACGAG.

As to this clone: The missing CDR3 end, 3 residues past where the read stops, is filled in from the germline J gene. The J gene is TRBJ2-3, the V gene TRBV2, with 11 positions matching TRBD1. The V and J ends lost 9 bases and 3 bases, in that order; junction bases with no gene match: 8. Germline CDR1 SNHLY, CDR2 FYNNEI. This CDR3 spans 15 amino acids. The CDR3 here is CASRVGQGATDTQYF. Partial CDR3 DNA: TGTGCCAGTCGAGTCGGACAGGGGGCTACAGATACG.

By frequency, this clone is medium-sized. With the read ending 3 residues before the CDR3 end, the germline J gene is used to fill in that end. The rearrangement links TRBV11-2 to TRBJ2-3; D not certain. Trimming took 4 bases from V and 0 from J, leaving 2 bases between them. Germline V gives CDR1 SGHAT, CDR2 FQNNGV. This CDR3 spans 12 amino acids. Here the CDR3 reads CASSSSTDTQYF. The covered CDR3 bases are TGTGCCAGCAGCTCTAGCACAGATACG. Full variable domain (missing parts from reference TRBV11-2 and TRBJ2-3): EAGVAQSPRYKIIEKRQSVAFWCNPISGHATLYWYQQILGQGPKLLIQFQNNGVVDDSQLPKDRFSAERLKGVDSTLKIQPAKLEDSAVYLCASSSSTDTQYFGPGTRLTVL.

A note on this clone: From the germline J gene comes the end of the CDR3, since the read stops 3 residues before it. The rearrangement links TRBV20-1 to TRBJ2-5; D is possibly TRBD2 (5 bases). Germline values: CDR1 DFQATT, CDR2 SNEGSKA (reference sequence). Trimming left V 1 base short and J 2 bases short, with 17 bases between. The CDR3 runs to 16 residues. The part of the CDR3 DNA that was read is TGCAGTGCTAGAGGGGCTAGCCGAACATCACAAGAGACC. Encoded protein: CSARGASRTSQET. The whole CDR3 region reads CSARGASRTSQETQYF.